These 24 T cell receptor beta chains came from one sample sequenced in a study of shared clonotypes between healthy human individuals. The protocol was immunoSEQ multiplex PCR, while the TCRdb copy is restricted to in-frame clones and leaves out a portion. The table includes just over 2,000,000 clones, approximately 95% detected once. The source material was naive CD4+ T cells sorted from blood. Described subset: CD45RA+ positively selected. These receptors came from a man between 18 and 29 years old in good health.

This chain uses TRBV2 with TRBJ2-3; possible D gene TRBD1, 7 bases. CDR1 is SNHLY, CDR2 FYNNEI, per germline. V was cut by 8 bases and J by 2 bases, with 17 bases left in between. The CDR3 is 15 amino acids. The CDR3 coding sequence is TGTGCCAGCTGTAAGGGGGCGGGATACACAGATACGCAGTATTTT. As protein: CASCKGAGYTDTQYF.

The J gene is TRBJ1-6, the V gene TRBV19; D remains unclear. The germline V gene has CDR1 LNHDA and CDR2 SQIVND (reference sequence). CDR3 size: 16 residues. Deletions cut 3 bases from V and 0 bases from J, with 9 bases between. CDR3 nucleotide sequence: TGTGCCAGTAGTATTTCGAGAGACTCCTATAATTCACCCCTCCACTTT. It yields the protein CASSISRDSYNSPLHF.

This sequence joins TRBV28 and TRBJ2-5; D possibly corresponds to TRBD1 (7 bases). V shed 5 bases and J shed 5 bases, with 9 bases lying between them. This CDR3 spans 12 amino acids. The germline CDR1 and CDR2 sequences are MDHEN and SYDVKM. The CDR3 loop reads CASSAGGETQYF. The CDR3 DNA follows: TGTGCCAGCAGTGCAGGGGGGGAGACCCAGTACTTC.

The genes are TRBV28 and TRBJ1-2; 9 bases line up with TRBD1. The junction had 6 bases not matched to a gene; V was cut back by 2 bases and J by 5 bases. CDR3 length: 15 residues. Germline V gene data show CDR1 as MDHEN and CDR2 as SYDVKM. The CDR3 DNA follows: TGTGCCAGCAGTTTAGGGAGGACAGGGGAGTATGGCTACACCTTC. It codes for CASSLGRTGEYGYTF.

The gene calls are TRBV4-3 and TRBJ1-4; no reliable D call. From germline, CDR1 is LGHNA and CDR2 YSLEER. The CDR3 runs to 17 residues. Trimming took 3 bases from V and 2 from J, leaving 16 bases between them. CDR3 amino acids: CASSHTRGPFTNEKLFF. The CDR3 region has the DNA TGCGCCAGCAGCCACACGCGGGGTCCTTTCACTAATGAAAAACTGTTTTTT.

Remarks on this clone: The same CDR3 arises from other DNA sequences in this sample as well. DNA of the CDR3: TGCGCCAGCAGCTTGGCCGAGAGCACAGATACGCAGTATTTT. Residues: CASSLAESTDTQYF. The V gene is TRBV5-1, the J gene TRBJ2-3; no reliable D call. Trimming removed 0 bases from V and 0 bases from J, with 5 bases in between. CDR1 and CDR2 (germline): SGHRS, YFSETQ. This CDR3 spans 14 amino acids.

V gene TRBV7-2 combines with J gene TRBJ2-5; 10 nucleotides match TRBD1. CDR3 length: 15 residues. Germline V CDR1 and CDR2: SGHTA, FQGNSA. V gave up 5 bases and J gave up 6 bases; unmatched junction bases: 9. The CDR3 DNA reads TGTGCCAGCAGCCCGCGGGACAGGGGCATGAAGACCCAGTACTTC. This encodes CASSPRDRGMKTQYF.

V is TRBV20-1 and J is TRBJ1-4; D gene ambiguous. Trimming removed 8 bases from V and 8 bases from J, with 12 bases in between. This CDR3 contains 11 residues. Germline CDR1 is DFQATT and CDR2 is SNEGSKA (reference sequence). The CDR3 coding sequence is TGCAGTTTAAGAATAGCCGAAAAACTGTTTTTT. Protein sequence: CSLRIAEKLFF.

In its sample, this clone was seen once. This chain joins TRBV19 and TRBJ2-2, with 8 bases matching TRBD1. The length of the CDR3 is 14 residues. Germline loops: CDR1 LNHDA, CDR2 SQIVND (reference sequence). V lost 4 bases, J lost 13 bases, and 11 bases stayed unmatched. The CDR3 protein is CASSTAGQVTWLFF. CDR3 DNA sequence: TGTGCCAGTAGTACCGCGGGACAGGTCACCTGGCTGTTTTTT. The whole variable domain, filled in from reference TRBV19 and TRBJ2-2, reads DGGITQSPKYLFRKEGQNVTLSCEQNLNHDAMYWYRQDPGQGLRLIYYSQIVNDFQKGDIAEGYSVSREKKESFPLTVTSAQKNPTAFYLCASSTAGQVTWLFFGEGSRLTVL.

The sample holds one count of this clone. The chain uses TRBV7-9 and TRBJ1-1, with D uncertain. V lost 5 bases and J lost 13, with 14 bases in between. There are 11 residues in the CDR3. Germline assignment: CDR1 SEHNR and CDR2 FQNEAQ (reference sequence). The CDR3 region has the DNA TGTGCCAGCAGCCTAGGCGGTAAAGGTTTCTTT. This gives the protein CASSLGGKGFF.

This clone was counted a few times. The chain couples TRBV19 to TRBJ1-2; D gene uncertain. The ends were cut back, 10 bases at V and 0 bases at J, with 12 bases in the middle. This CDR3 has 13 residues. Germline V gene lookup returns CDR1 LNHDA and CDR2 SQIVND (reference sequence). The CDR3 here is CATAGGANYGYTF. CDR3 nucleotide sequence: TGTGCCACCGCTGGTGGCGCTAACTATGGCTACACCTTC.

Here the CDR3 reads CASSSGQEVNNSPLHF. The CDR3 DNA is TGCGCCAGCAGCTCCGGACAGGAGGTGAATAATTCACCCCTCCACTTT. The V and J genes are TRBV5-1 and TRBJ1-6, with 7 bases identical to TRBD1. CDR1 is SGHRS, CDR2 YFSETQ, per germline. Trimming removed 3 bases from V and 5 bases from J; junction bases left unmatched: 8. The CDR3 extends over 16 amino acids.

The CDR3 protein is CASSLDPGPYQPQHF. The CDR3 coding sequence is TGCGCCAGCAGCCTTGATCCGGGGCCGTATCAGCCCCAGCATTTT. The chain couples TRBV5-1 to TRBJ1-5; D perhaps matches TRBD1 (5 bases). This CDR3 spans 15 amino acids. Trimming removed 4 bases at V and 5 bases at J, with 16 bases between. The germline V gene has CDR1 SGHRS and CDR2 YFSETQ.

The rearrangement links TRBV29-1 to TRBJ2-2; 13 bases agree with TRBD2. CDR3 size: 17 residues. Germline loops: CDR1 SQVTM, CDR2 ANQGSEA. V dropped 5 bases and J dropped 0; count of bases not matched to a gene: 6. CDR3 nucleotides: TGCAGCGTTCGACCCGGGACTAGCGGGGCGAACACCGGGGAGCTGTTTTTT. Protein sequence: CSVRPGTSGANTGELFF.

The V call is TRBV12-5, the J call TRBJ2-7, with D unclear. Germline V lookup: CDR1 LGHNT, CDR2 FRNRAP. This CDR3 spans 12 amino acids. Trimming took off 5 bases at V and 9 bases at J, with 14 bases between the two ends. CDR3 coding DNA: TGTGCTAGTGGTCTCCGGTTTGGCGGGCAGTACTTC. Protein: CASGLRFGGQYF.

The chain uses TRBV6-6 and TRBJ1-1, with a possible D match to TRBD1 (5 bases). V was pared by 3 bases and J by 1 base, with 9 bases between. CDR3 size: 14 residues. Per the germline V gene, CDR1 is MNHNY and CDR2 is SVGAGI (reference sequence). The CDR3 protein is CASSYRDQNTEAFF. The CDR3 nucleotides read TGTGCCAGCAGTTATCGGGACCAGAACACTGAAGCTTTCTTT.

Turning to this clone: Other DNA sequences in the sample encode the same CDR3. J is TRBJ2-6 and V is TRBV6-5, with D hard to call. The germline V gene has CDR1 MNHEY and CDR2 SVGAGI. Trimming cost V 0 bases and J 0 bases, with 6 bases left between them. The CDR3 consists of 16 residues. CDR3 protein: CASSYSDASGANVLTF. The CDR3 bases are TGTGCCAGCAGTTACTCAGACGCCTCTGGGGCCAACGTCCTGACTTTC.

The V gene is TRBV2, the J gene TRBJ1-4; tentatively, D is TRBD1 (6 bases). There are 19 residues in the CDR3. V lost 7 bases and J lost 0, with 24 bases in between. Germline CDR1 and CDR2: SNHLY and FYNNEI. This CDR3 reads CASTLAGARGSATNEKLFF. The CDR3 DNA sequence: TGTGCCAGCACCCTGGCAGGGGCTAGGGGCTCTGCAACTAATGAAAAACTGTTTTTT.

V usage is TRBV14 and J usage is TRBJ1-1, with 8 bases lining up with TRBD1. Looked up from germline, CDR1 is SGHDN and CDR2 is FVKESK. The CDR3 is 14 residues long. Unmatched junction bases numbered 8, after V lost 1 base and J lost 10 bases. Here the CDR3 DNA reads TGTGCCAGCAGCCAAGTCCCCAGGGGGCAGAGAGCTTTCTTT. Translated: CASSQVPRGQRAFF.

Of note for this clone: Other DNA sequences in the sample encode the same CDR3. The genes are TRBV7-2 and TRBJ1-1, with D hard to call. Germline CDR1 is SGHTA and CDR2 is FQGNSA. The CDR3 contains 14 residues. The V and J ends lost 6 bases and 2 bases respectively, with 13 bases between them. This CDR3 is CASSLRTGNTEAFF. As DNA, the CDR3 is TGTGCCAGCAGTCTCCGGACGGGAAACACTGAAGCTTTCTTT.

The gene calls are TRBV25-1 and TRBJ1-2; D not resolved. CDR3 length: 13 amino acids. Germline V gives CDR1 MGHDK, CDR2 SYGVNS. Trimming left V 11 bases short and J 8 bases short, with 21 bases between. The CDR3 region has the DNA TGTGCCTCAGCCCCCGGCGCACAAAGGGGCTACACCTTC. Protein sequence: CASAPGAQRGYTF.

The J gene is TRBJ2-7, the V gene TRBV7-2; tentatively, D is TRBD2 (6 bases). The CDR3 consists of 16 residues. The germline V gene has CDR1 SGHTA and CDR2 FQGNSA. The ends were cut back, 4 bases at V and 0 bases at J, with 16 bases in the middle. The CDR3 here is CASSSDGLGGSYEQYF. CDR3 bases: TGTGCCAGCAGCTCCGACGGGCTCGGGGGCTCCTACGAGCAGTACTTC.

The chain joins TRBV7-2 to TRBJ1-1; D not resolved. Deletions cut 1 base from V and 1 base from J, with 7 bases between. The germline CDR1 and CDR2 sequences are SGHTA and FQGNSA. The CDR3 has 14 amino acids. The chain's CDR3 is CASSLGWGNTEAFF. The CDR3 DNA is TGTGCCAGCAGCTTAGGTTGGGGGAACACTGAAGCTTTCTTT.

This clone was seen once. The chain uses TRBV30 and TRBJ2-3; D unresolved. The CDR3 length is 14 residues. The V gene's germline CDR1 is GTSNPN and CDR2 SVGIG (reference sequence). V was pared by 2 bases and J by 2 bases, with 11 bases between. In DNA, the CDR3 is TGTGCCTGGAGTCTTAGTTCGACCACAGATACGCAGTATTTT. Encoded protein: CAWSLSSTTDTQYF.